This T cell receptor (beta chain) was sequenced for a study of shared clonotypes between healthy human individuals. Study in general: Serving as donors were two women and a few men, whose ages spanned 18 to 49.

Unsorted samples relied on roughly 100 million PBMCs, which served as the source of genomic DNA. The CDR3 extends over 12 amino acids. Germline CDR1 SEHNR, CDR2 FQNEAQ (reference sequence). Trimming pared 2 bases from V and 4 bases from J, leaving 3 bases between. The data were produced by immunoSEQ multiplex PCR, yet TCRdb's version contains in-frame clones alone and is incomplete. Here the sample spans 520,000 or so clones, 60% to 85% being singletons. Sequenced input: PBMCs. The sequence came from a woman aged 35 to 49 in good health. Some clones in this sample may be carry-over from other donors' samples. The chain has TRBV7-9 and TRBJ2-1; D is uncertain. This CDR3 is CASSLLYNEQFF. The CDR3 DNA reads TGTGCCAGCAGCTTACTTTACAATGAGCAGTTCTTC.